These T cell receptor beta chains were read from a single sample in a study of early T cells in non-severe SARS-CoV-2 infection. Using its own MiXCR run on the 5' RACE reads, TCRdb lists one record per CDR3 protein. The sample holds around 55,000 distinct CDR3 sequences; about 15% are singletons and the top ten take approximately 9.1%. The sample here was whole blood, taken at baseline. Receptor source: an adult who was a healthcare worker with PCR-confirmed SARS-CoV-2 infection or an uninfected control (not recorded which). The conserved cysteine and the conserved F or W are not part of the CDR3 here. The order of the fields is V gene, J gene, D gene, CDR3 protein. D genes are given only for firm matches.

V: TRBV7-2; J: TRBJ1-2; D: NA; CDR3: ASSLGVQTSNGYT
V: TRBV28; J: TRBJ1-6; D: NA; CDR3: ADSPLH
V: TRBV20-1; J: TRBJ2-1; D: NA; CDR3: SASPSSYNEQF
V: TRBV28; J: TRBJ2-6; D: NA; CDR3: ASIQGTGANVLT
V: TRBV12-3/TRBV12-4; J: TRBJ2-7; D: NA; CDR3: ASTKGPYEQY
V: TRBV5-1; J: TRBJ2-5; D: NA; CDR3: ASSRRSGETQY
V: TRBV18; J: TRBJ2-2; D: NA; CDR3: ASSPRTGELF
V: TRBV24-1; J: TRBJ2-3; D: NA; CDR3: ATSDLLAAHTDTQY
V: TRBV6-1; J: TRBJ2-1; D: NA; CDR3: ASSAERGDEQF
V: TRBV28; J: TRBJ2-5; D: NA; CDR3: ASSFPRDAGETQY
V: TRBV4-2; J: TRBJ2-7; D: NA; CDR3: ASSPDLGPYEQY
V: TRBV14; J: TRBJ2-2; D: NA; CDR3: ASSQDRTGELF
V: TRBV18; J: TRBJ1-1; D: NA; CDR3: ASSPTEGLNTEAF
V: TRBV29-1; J: TRBJ1-2; D: NA; CDR3: SVEGPRVGYT
V: TRBV5-1; J: TRBJ2-1; D: NA; CDR3: ASSLARGSGTGLISSYNEQF
V: TRBV20-1; J: TRBJ2-1; D: NA; CDR3: SATKRALLSYNEQF
V: TRBV7-2; J: TRBJ2-3; D: TRBD1; CDR3: ASSNGQGRNTQY
V: TRBV5-1; J: TRBJ2-7; D: NA; CDR3: ASSLKGPSYEQY
V: TRBV7-8; J: TRBJ1-2; D: NA; CDR3: ASSSLTGRGYGYT
V: TRBV20-1; J: TRBJ2-2; D: TRBD2; CDR3: SARVAGGFTGELF
V: TRBV20-1; J: TRBJ2-1; D: TRBD2; CDR3: SAPASGSSYNEQF
V: TRBV9; J: TRBJ2-7; D: NA; CDR3: ASSVVATSYEQY
V: TRBV19; J: TRBJ1-5; D: NA; CDR3: ASSTAGPYQPQH
V: TRBV6-4; J: TRBJ2-1; D: NA; CDR3: ASSGGNEPNEQF
V: TRBV20-1; J: TRBJ1-1; D: NA; CDR3: SARDKIASGEAF
V: TRBV19; J: TRBJ1-5; D: NA; CDR3: ASSQGQARDQPQH
V: TRBV20-1; J: TRBJ1-1; D: NA; CDR3: SAPSRENTEAF
V: TRBV12-3/TRBV12-4; J: TRBJ2-3; D: TRBD2; CDR3: ASSYSGGTLSTDTQY
V: TRBV30; J: TRBJ2-1; D: NA; CDR3: AWSVTVDEQF
V: TRBV20-1; J: TRBJ1-4; D: NA; CDR3: SARNSKINEKLF
V: TRBV6-5; J: TRBJ2-3; D: NA; CDR3: ASSYLQGPLDTQY
V: TRBV4-1; J: TRBJ2-5; D: NA; CDR3: ASSQENRPQETQY
V: TRBV4-1; J: TRBJ2-2; D: NA; CDR3: ASLVQGTGELF
V: TRBV27; J: TRBJ2-7; D: NA; CDR3: ASSLSRAYEQY
V: TRBV29-1; J: TRBJ2-5; D: NA; CDR3: SVHRRTEETQY
V: TRBV7-2; J: TRBJ2-4; D: NA; CDR3: ASSLSGQTTQNIQY
V: TRBV2; J: TRBJ2-1; D: TRBD2; CDR3: ASSDSSGGLYNEQF
V: TRBV7-2; J: TRBJ2-4; D: NA; CDR3: ASGAGGGIQY
V: TRBV28; J: TRBJ2-2; D: NA; CDR3: ASSGAPTGELF
V: TRBV27; J: TRBJ2-7; D: TRBD2; CDR3: ASSPSGGPDEQY
V: TRBV27; J: TRBJ2-7; D: TRBD2; CDR3: ASSLSSGGSYEQY